This entry lists 3 T cell receptor beta chains sequenced from one sample in a study of cytomegalovirus exposure and HLA in healthy donors. Researchers ran the PCR with 60 Vbeta and 13 Jbeta primers. Sequencing used immunoSEQ multiplex PCR; TCRdb keeps in-frame clones, though not all of them. The repertoire holds roughly 100,000 clones, roughly 80% seen once, with 8.5% to 10% in the top ten. The sequenced sample consisted of PBMCs. The receptors derive from a woman in her forties in good health and CMV-seropositive.

By frequency in the sample, this clone is medium-sized. The rearrangement links TRBV19 to TRBJ1-5; maybe TRBD1 (5 bases). The CDR3 sequence is 12 residues long. From germline, CDR1 is LNHDA and CDR2 SQIVND (reference sequence). The DNA of the CDR3 is TGTGCTGCGGGACTGGGGTTTCAGCCCCAGCATTTT. This gives the protein CAAGLGFQPQHF.

This chain connects TRBV9 to TRBJ1-2, with TRBD1 identical over 7 bases. The CDR3 length is 14 residues. The V and J ends lost 4 bases and 4 bases, in that order; junction bases with no gene match: 7. In germline, CDR1 is SGDLS, CDR2 YYNGEE. In nucleotides, the CDR3 is TGTGCCAGCAGCCCTCGGGACAGTGGCTATGGCTACACCTTC. This encodes CASSPRDSGYGYTF.

V and J are TRBV5-4 and TRBJ2-3, with TRBD2 identical over 9 bases. The CDR3 extends over 16 amino acids. The germline V gene has CDR1 SGHNT and CDR2 YYREEE (reference sequence). The J segment lost 2 bases and the V segment lost 0 bases, leaving 4 bases of the junction unmatched. CDR3 nucleotides: TGTGCCAGCAGCTTGGGTCTAGCGGGGTACACAGATACGCAGTATTTT. Translation: CASSLGLAGYTDTQYF.